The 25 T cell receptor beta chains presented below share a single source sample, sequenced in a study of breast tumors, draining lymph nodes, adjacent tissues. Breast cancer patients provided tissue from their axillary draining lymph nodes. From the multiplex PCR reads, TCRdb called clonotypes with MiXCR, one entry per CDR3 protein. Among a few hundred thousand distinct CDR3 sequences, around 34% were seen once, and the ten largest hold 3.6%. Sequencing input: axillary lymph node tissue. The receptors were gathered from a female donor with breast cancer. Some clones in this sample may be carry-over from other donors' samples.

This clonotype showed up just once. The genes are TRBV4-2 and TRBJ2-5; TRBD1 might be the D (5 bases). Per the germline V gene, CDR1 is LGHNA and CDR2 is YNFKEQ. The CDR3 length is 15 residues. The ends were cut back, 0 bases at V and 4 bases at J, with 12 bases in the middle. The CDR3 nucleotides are TGTGCCAGCAGCCAAGATGCCAGAAGGGGAGAGACCCAGTACTTC. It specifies CASSQDARRGETQYF.

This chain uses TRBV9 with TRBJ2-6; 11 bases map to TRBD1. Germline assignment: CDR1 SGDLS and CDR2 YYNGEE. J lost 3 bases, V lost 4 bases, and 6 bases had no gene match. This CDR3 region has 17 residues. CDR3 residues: CASSLRTGGHGANVLTF. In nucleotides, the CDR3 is TGTGCCAGCAGCCTCAGGACAGGGGGCCATGGGGCCAACGTCCTGACTTTC.

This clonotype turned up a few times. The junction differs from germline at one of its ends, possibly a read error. The CDR3 sequence: CASSQEIWAWEQLF. DNA of the CDR3: TGCGCCAGCAGCCAAGAAATTTGGGCGTGGGAGCAGCTCTTC. This chain uses TRBV4-1 with TRBJ2-1; perhaps TRBD2 as D (5 bases). This CDR3 has 14 amino acids. The V gene's germline CDR1 is MGHRA and CDR2 YSYEKL.

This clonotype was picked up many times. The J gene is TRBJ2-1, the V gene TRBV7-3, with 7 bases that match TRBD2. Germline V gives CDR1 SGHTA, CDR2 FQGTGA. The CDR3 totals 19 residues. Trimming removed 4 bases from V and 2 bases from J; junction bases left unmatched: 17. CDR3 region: CASSSNGGTTRKTYNEQFF. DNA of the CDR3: TGTGCCAGCAGCTCTAACGGGGGGACGACTAGGAAAACCTACAATGAGCAGTTCTTC.

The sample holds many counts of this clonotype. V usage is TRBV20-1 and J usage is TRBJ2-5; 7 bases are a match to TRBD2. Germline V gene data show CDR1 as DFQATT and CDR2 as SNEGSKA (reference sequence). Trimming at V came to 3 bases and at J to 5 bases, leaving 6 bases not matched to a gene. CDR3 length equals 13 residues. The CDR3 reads CSASVAGAETQYF. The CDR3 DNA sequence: TGCAGTGCTAGCGTAGCGGGTGCGGAGACCCAGTACTTC.

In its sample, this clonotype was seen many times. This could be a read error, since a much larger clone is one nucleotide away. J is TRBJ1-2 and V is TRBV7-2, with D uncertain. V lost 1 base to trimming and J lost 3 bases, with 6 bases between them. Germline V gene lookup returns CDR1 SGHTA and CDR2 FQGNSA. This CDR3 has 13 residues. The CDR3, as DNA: TGTGCCAGCAGCTTAGACAGTGACTATGGCTACACCTTC. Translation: CASSLDSDYGYTF.

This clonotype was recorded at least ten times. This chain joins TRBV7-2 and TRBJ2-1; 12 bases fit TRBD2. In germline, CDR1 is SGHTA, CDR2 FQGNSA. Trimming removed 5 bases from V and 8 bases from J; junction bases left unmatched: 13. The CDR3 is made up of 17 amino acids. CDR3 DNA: TGTGCCAGCAGCCCAAGACTAGCGGGGGTCGGGGGGCATGAGCAGTTCTTC. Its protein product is CASSPRLAGVGGHEQFF.

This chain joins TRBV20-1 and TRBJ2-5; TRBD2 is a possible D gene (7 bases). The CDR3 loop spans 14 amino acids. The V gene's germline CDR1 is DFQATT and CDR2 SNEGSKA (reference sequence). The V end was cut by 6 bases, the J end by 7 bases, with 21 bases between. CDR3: CSARTEWVAGTQYF. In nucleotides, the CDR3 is TGCAGTGCACGGACAGAGTGGGTAGCGGGGACCCAGTACTTC.

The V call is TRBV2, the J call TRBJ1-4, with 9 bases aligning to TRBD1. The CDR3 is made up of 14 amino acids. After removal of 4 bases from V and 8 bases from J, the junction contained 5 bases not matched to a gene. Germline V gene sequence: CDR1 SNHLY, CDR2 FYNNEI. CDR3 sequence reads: CASSVDRGIEKLFF. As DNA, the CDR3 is TGTGCCAGCAGTGTGGACAGGGGTATAGAAAAACTGTTTTTT.

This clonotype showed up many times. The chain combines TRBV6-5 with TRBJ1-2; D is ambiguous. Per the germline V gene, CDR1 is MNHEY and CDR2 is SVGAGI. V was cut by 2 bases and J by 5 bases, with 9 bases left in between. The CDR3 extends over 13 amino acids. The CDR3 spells CASSYVFGYGYTF. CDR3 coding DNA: TGTGCCAGCAGTTACGTATTCGGGTATGGCTACACCTTC.

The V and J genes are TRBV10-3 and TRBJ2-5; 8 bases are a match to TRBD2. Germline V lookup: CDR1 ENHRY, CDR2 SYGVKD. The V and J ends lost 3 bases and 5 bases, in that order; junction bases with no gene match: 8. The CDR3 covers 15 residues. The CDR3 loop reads CAISEGAGAQETQYF. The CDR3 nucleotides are TGTGCCATCAGTGAAGGAGCGGGAGCTCAGGAGACCCAGTACTTC.

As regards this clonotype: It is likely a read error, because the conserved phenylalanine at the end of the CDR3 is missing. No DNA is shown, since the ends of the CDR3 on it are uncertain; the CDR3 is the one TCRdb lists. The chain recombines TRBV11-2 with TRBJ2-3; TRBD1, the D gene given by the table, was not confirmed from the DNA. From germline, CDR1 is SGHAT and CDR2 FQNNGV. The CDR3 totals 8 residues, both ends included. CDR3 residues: CASSSEGG.

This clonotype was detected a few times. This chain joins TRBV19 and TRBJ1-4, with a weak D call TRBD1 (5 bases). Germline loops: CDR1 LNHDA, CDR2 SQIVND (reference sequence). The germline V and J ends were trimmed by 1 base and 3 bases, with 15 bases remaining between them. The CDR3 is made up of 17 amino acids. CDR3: CASSIGTHGGPNEKLFF. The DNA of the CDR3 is TGTGCCAGTAGTATAGGGACCCACGGGGGTCCTAATGAAAAACTGTTTTTT.

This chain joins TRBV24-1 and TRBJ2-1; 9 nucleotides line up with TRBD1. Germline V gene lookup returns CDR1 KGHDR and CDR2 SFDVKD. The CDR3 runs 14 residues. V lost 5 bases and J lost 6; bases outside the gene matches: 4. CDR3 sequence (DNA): TGTGCCACCAGTGTCGGACAGGGGCGCAATGAGCAGTTCTTC. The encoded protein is CATSVGQGRNEQFF.

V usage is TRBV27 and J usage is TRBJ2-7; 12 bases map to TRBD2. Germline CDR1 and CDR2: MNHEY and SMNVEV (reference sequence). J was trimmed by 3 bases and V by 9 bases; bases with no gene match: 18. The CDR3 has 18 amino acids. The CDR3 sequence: CAREVNPGLAGNLYEQYF. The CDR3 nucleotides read TGTGCCAGGGAGGTAAACCCTGGACTAGCGGGAAATCTCTACGAGCAGTACTTC.

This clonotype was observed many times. CDR3 in amino acids: CASSRGLAGSDTQYF. The CDR3 DNA reads TGTGCCAGTAGCCGAGGACTAGCGGGATCAGATACGCAGTATTTT. V and J are TRBV19 and TRBJ2-3; 12 nucleotides match TRBD2. Germline V gene data show CDR1 as LNHDA and CDR2 as SQIVND (reference sequence). CDR3 length: 15 amino acids. The trim removed 6 bases at V and 4 bases at J, leaving 5 bases unmatched.

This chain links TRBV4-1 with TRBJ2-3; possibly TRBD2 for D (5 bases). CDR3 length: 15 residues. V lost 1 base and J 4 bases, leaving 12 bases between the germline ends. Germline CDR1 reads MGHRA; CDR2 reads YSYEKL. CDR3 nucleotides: TGCGCCAGCAGCCAAGCGGGGATGGGAGCAGATACGCAGTATTTT. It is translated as CASSQAGMGADTQYF.

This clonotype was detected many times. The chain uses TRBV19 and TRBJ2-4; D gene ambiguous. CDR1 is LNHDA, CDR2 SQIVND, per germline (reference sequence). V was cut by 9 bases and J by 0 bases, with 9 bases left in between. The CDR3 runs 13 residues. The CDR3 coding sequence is TGTGCCAGCCTTGAACTAGCCAAAAACATTCAGTACTTC. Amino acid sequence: CASLELAKNIQYF. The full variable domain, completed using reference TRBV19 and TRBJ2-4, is DGGITQSPKYLFRKEGQNVTLSCEQNLNHDAMYWYRQDPGQGLRLIYYSQIVNDFQKGDIAEGYSVSREKKESFPLTVTSAQKNPTAFYLCASLELAKNIQYFGAGTRLSVL.

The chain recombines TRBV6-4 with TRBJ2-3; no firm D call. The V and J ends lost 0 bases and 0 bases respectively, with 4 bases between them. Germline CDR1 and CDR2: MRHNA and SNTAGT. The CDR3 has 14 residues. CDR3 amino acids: CASSDSTSTDTQYF. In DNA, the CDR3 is TGTGCCAGCAGTGACTCGACTAGCACAGATACGCAGTATTTT.

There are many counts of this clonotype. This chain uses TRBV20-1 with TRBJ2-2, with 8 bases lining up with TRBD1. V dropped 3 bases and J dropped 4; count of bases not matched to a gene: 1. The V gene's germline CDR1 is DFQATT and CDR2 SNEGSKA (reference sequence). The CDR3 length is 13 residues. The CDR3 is CSARDRVTGELFF. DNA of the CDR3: TGCAGTGCTAGGGACAGGGTCACCGGGGAGCTGTTTTTT.

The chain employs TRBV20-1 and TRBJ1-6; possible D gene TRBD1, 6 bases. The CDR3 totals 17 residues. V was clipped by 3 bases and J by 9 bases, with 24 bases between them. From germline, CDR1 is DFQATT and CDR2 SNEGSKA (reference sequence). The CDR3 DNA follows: TGCAGTGCTAGTTGGGGAGGGAGGACCGGGGGGCCTTCACCCCTCCACTTT. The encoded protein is CSASWGGRTGGPSPLHF.

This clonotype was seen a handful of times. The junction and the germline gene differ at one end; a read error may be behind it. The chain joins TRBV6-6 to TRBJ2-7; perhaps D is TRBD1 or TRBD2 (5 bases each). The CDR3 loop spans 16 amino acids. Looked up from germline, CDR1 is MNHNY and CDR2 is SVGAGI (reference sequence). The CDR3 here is CASSHSPGDRAYEQYF. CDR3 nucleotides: TGTGCCAGCAGTCACTCGCCTGGGGACCGTGCCTACGAGCAGTACTTC.

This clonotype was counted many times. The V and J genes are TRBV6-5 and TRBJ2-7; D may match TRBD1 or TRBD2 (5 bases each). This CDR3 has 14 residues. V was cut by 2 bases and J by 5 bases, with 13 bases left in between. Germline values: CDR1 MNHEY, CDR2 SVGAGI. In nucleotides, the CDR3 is TGTGCCAGCAGTTACGGGGGTGGAGGTCACGAGCAGTACTTC. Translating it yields CASSYGGGGHEQYF.

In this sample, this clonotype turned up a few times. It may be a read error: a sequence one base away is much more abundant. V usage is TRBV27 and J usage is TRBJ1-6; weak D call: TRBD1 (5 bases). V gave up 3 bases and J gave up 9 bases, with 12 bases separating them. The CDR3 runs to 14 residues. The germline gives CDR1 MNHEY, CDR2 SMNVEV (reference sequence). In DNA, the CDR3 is TGTGCCAGCAGTTTCGCAGGGACGAGTTCACCCCTCCACTTT. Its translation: CASSFAGTSSPLHF.

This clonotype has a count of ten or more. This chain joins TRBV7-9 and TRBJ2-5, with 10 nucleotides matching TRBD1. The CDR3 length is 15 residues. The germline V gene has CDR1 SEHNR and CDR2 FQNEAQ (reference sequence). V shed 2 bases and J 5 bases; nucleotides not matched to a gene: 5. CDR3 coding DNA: TGTGCCAGCAGCTTAAAGACAGGGGGCCTGGAGACCCAGTACTTC. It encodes CASSLKTGGLETQYF.